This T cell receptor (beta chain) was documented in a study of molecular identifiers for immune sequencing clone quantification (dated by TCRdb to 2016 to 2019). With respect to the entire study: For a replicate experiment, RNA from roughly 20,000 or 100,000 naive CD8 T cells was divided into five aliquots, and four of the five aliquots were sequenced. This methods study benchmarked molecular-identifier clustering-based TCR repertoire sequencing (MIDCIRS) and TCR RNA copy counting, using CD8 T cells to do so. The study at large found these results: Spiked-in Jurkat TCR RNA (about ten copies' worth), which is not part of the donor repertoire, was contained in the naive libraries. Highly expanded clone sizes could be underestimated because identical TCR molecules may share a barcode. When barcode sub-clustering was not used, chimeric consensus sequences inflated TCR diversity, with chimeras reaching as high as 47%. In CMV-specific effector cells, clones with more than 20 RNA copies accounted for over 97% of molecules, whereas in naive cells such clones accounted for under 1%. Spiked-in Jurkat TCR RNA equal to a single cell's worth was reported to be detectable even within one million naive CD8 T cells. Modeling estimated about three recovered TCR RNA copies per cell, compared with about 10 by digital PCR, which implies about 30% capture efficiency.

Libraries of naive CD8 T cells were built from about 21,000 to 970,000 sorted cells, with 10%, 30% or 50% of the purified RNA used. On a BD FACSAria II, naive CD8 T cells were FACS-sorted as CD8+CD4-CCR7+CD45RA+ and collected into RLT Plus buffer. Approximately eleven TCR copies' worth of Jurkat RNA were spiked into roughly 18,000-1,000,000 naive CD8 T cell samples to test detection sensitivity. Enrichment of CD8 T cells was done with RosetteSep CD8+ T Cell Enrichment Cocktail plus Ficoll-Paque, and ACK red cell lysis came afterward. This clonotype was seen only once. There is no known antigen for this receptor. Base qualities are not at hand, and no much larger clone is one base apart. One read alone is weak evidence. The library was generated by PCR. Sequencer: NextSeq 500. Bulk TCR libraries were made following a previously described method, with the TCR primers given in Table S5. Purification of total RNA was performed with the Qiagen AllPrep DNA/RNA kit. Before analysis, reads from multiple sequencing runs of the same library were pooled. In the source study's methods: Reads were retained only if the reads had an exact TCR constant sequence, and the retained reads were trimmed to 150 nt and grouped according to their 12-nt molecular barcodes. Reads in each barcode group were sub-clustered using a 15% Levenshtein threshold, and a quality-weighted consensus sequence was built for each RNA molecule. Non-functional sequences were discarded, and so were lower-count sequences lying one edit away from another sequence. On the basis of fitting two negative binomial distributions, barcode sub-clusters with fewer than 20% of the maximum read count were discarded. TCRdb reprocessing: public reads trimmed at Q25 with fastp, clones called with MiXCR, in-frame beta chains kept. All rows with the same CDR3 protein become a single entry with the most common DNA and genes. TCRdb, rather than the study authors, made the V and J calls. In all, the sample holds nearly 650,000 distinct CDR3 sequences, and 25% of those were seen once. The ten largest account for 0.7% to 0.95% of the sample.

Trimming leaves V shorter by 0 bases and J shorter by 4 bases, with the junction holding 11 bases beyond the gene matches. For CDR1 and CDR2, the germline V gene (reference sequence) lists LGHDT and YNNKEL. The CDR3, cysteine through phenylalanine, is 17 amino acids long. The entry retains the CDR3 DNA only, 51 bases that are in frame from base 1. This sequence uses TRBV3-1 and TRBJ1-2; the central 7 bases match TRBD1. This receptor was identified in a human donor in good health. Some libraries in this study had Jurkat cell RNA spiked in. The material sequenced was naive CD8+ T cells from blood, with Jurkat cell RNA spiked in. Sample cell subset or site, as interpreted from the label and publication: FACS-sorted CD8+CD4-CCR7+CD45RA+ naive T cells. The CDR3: CASSQEQVGGGFYGYTF. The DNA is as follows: TGTGCCAGCAGCCAAGAGCAAGTCGGAGGGGGCTTCTATGGCTACACCTTC. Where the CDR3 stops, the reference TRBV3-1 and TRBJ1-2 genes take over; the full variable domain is DTAVSQTPKYLVTQMGNDKSIKCEQNLGHDTMYWYKQDSKKFLKIMFSYNNKELIINETVPNRFSPKSPDKAHLNLHINSLELGDSAVYFCASSQEQVGGGFYGYTFGSGTRLTVV.